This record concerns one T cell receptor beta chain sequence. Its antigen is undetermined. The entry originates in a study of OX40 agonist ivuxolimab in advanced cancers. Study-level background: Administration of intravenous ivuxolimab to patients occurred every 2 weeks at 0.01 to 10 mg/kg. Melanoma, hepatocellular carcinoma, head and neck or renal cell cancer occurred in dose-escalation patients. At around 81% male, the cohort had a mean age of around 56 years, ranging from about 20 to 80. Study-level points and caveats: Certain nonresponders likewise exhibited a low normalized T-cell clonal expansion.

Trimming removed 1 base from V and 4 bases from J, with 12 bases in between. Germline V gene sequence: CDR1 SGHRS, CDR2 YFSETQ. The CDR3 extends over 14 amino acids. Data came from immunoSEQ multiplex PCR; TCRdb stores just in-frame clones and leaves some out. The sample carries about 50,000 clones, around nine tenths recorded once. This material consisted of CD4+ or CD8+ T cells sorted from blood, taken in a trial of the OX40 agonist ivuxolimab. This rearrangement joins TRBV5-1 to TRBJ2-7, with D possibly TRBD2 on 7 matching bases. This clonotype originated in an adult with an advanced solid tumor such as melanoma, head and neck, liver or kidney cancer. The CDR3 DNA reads TGCGCCAGCAGCTTGAAACAGGGAGGGTACGAGCAGTACTTC. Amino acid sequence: CASSLKQGGYEQYF.